The entry that follows covers one T cell receptor (beta chain) sequence. Its recognized antigen is unknown. The input lacks base qualities; no much larger clone sits a single base away. Hyperthyroidism patients were aged 18 to 65 years and newly diagnosed, with disease duration of less than 2 months. Patients with uncontrolled infections, other autoimmune diseases, pregnancy or lactation were excluded. Diagnoses were based on clinical symptoms, serum thyroxine and TRAb, thyroid ultrasound and orbital computed tomography. Blood from progressor patients was drawn when they were first diagnosed with hyperthyroidism, before any ophthalmopathy symptoms appeared. PBMCs were isolated from 10 ml of fresh peripheral blood by Ficoll-Paque density gradient centrifugation. Patients classed as progressors first received a Graves' hyperthyroidism diagnosis and then went on to develop ophthalmopathy during follow-up. Total RNA was extracted with Trizol reagent, and quality was checked on an Agilent 2100 Bioanalyzer.

The TCR beta CDR3 regions were amplified from the RNA transcripts. A first-round RT-PCR of the TCR CDR3 used the HTBI primer set with the Qiagen OneStep RT-PCR kit. A second multiplex PCR round built the libraries, followed by size selection and purification. Paired-end sequencing of the libraries was performed with 100 bp reads on an Illumina HiSeq2000. The source study handled its data this way. SOAPnuke was used to process the raw data, removing reads that contained adapters or uncalled bases, had a mean Phred below 15, or lacked an exact match to the constant primer or identifier. High-quality paired reads were merged with COPE v1.2.5, and unique nucleotide sequences were defined as clonotypes. MiTCR v1.1 was used to align the clonotypes against IMGT TRBV, TRBD and TRBJ reference segments. The analysis was restricted to V-J combinations with a frequency above 0.0001, which together covered just over 98% of the repertoires. The TCS score was defined as F50 (clonal expansion) divided by E x V (chaos), with BLOSUM62-based TCRdist calculated between CDR3 peptides within each V-J. Welch's t-statistics and random forest reduced 500 to 650 V-J features to roughly 13, which were used in a naive Bayes classifier (R e1071). TCRdb trimmed public reads at Q25 via fastp, called clones via MiXCR and kept in-frame beta chains. Under each unique CDR3 protein, matching rows form one entry showing the most common genes and DNA. These V and J calls originate from TCRdb's pipeline instead of the authors' own analysis. This sample holds around 380,000 distinct CDR3 sequences; roughly 13% were observed only once. The ten largest clones represent less than 25% of the sample.

The record originates from a study of T cells in Graves' hyperthyroidism and ophthalmopathy (dated by TCRdb to 2018 to 2020). General notes on the study: Peripheral blood was sampled at the time of initial diagnosis, prior to any treatment. Following sampling, methimazole starting at 30 mg daily was given to hyperthyroidism patients, and high-dose intravenous methylprednisolone was given to ophthalmopathy patients. TCR Vbeta CDR3 sequencing of 120 to 150 peripheral blood samples (over 40 ophthalmopathy, some 75 hyperthyroidism and about 17 progressor patients) is reported in the paper. Whether ophthalmopathy could be predicted prospectively was tested in an independent validation cohort made up of 18 to 20 hyperthyroidism patients plus 17 patients who later progressed to ophthalmopathy. TCR V-J signatures able to tell the groups apart were searched for in a discovery cohort of 100 patients, of whom over 40 had Graves' ophthalmopathy and roughly 59 had stable Graves' hyperthyroidism. The 100 or so discovery patients were randomly split 7:3 into training and test sets. Thyroid tissue and blood T-cell repertoires from several Graves' hyperthyroidism patients were also compared in the study. On the study overall, not on this receptor specifically: Most expanded thyroid clonotypes (frequency above 0.001) were also found in blood, which suggests that blood repertoires may mirror thyroid immune responses. In validation, progression to ophthalmopathy was predicted by the model with 55% to 71% sensitivity and nearly 75% specificity, a median of approximately 7.1 months before onset. A 13 V-J signature model separated ophthalmopathy from stable hyperthyroidism, with over 85% sensitivity and 81.08% specificity in cross-validation and 80%/75% in testing. Sample size was not statistically predetermined, and investigators were not blinded to group allocation.

Inclusive of the bounding cysteine and phenylalanine, the CDR3 is 16 residues long. Only the CDR3 region is kept as DNA, spanning 48 bases read in frame from base 1. V lost 7 bases and J lost 3 bases; the stretch between them is 21 bases long. The germline V gene provides CDR1 SNHLY and CDR2 FYNNEI. The V and J segments used are TRBV2 and TRBJ1-1; TRBD1 is perhaps the D gene, given 5 matching bases. The origin of this receptor is a man aged 25-45 years with Graves' hyperthyroidism that later progressed to Graves' ophthalmopathy. The sample consisted of blood. The CDR3 corresponds to CASTPRRTRRDTEAFF. The nucleotides read TGTGCCAGCACTCCCCGGCGGACAAGGAGGGACACTGAAGCTTTCTTT.